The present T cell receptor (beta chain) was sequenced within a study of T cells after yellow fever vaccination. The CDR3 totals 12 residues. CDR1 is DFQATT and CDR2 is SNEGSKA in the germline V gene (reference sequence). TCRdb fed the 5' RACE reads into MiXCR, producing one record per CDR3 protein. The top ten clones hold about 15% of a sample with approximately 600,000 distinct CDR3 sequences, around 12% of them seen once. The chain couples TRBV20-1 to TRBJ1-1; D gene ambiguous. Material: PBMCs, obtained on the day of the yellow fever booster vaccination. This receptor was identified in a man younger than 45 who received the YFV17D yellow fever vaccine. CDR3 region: CSPGQVNTEAFF. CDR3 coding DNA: TGCAGCCCCGGCCAGGTGAACACTGAAGCTTTCTTT.